The clone carrying this T cell receptor (beta chain) was recorded a few times. The CDR3 regions of TCR beta were amplified from RNA transcripts. First-round RT-PCR targeting the TCR CDR3 was performed with the HTBI primer set. TCRdb reprocessed the multiplex PCR reads via MiXCR and lists one record per CDR3 protein. Of 600,000 to 750,000 distinct CDR3 sequences detected, around 16% appear once; the ten largest clones hold 15% to 19%. These data are taken from a study of T cells in Graves' hyperthyroidism and ophthalmopathy. The sequenced sample was blood. This TCR derives from a man aged 50 to 59 with Graves' hyperthyroidism.

CDR3 in DNA: TGTGCCAGCAGCGTAGGACAGGGAACGAGGGAGCTGTTTTTT. As protein: CASSVGQGTRELFF. The V and J genes are TRBV9 and TRBJ2-2, with 7 bases fitting TRBD1. This CDR3 contains 14 residues. V lost 0 bases and J lost 9; bases outside the gene matches: 5. Germline CDR1 is SGDLS and CDR2 is YYNGEE.